Listed below are T cell receptor beta chains from one sample, sequenced in a study of Ad26.COV2.S vaccination and SARS-CoV-2 variants. Data came from immunoSEQ multiplex PCR; TCRdb stores just in-frame clones and leaves some out. This sample yields 350,000 to 500,000 clones, of which approximately 89% are seen a single time; about 2.7% belongs to the top ten. Material: peripheral blood, obtained in a trial of Ad26.COV2.S vaccine versus placebo. All receptors come from a person between 18 and 60 years old who received the Ad26.COV2.S COVID-19 vaccine or a placebo. Both conserved end residues are part of each CDR3. Each record gives: V gene, D gene, J gene, clone size, CDR3 protein, CDR3 DNA. A D gene is named only where the DNA matches it firmly. Where a row states a size, it is once, few, many or the class of an expanded clone; other rows omit it.

V gene: TRBV27; D gene: NA; J gene: TRBJ2-6; clone size: NA; CDR3 protein: CASSTSGANVLTF; CDR3 DNA: TGTGCCAGCAGTACCTCTGGGGCCAACGTCCTGACTTTC
V gene: TRBV19; D gene: TRBD1; J gene: TRBJ1-5; clone size: NA; CDR3 protein: CASSTQGAAIKTQHF; CDR3 DNA: TGTGCCAGTAGTACACAGGGGGCGGCAATCAAGACCCAGCATTTT
V gene: TRBV10-3; D gene: TRBD1; J gene: TRBJ1-6; clone size: NA; CDR3 protein: CAINSSPSGQGNSPLHF; CDR3 DNA: TGTGCCATCAATTCGAGTCCGTCGGGACAGGGGAATTCACCCCTCCACTTT
V gene: TRBV11-3; D gene: NA; J gene: TRBJ2-5; clone size: once; CDR3 protein: CASSLGPAGETQYF; CDR3 DNA: TGTGCCAGCAGCTTAGGCCCCGCGGGGGAGACCCAGTACTTC
V gene: TRBV2; D gene: TRBD1; J gene: TRBJ1-1; clone size: few; CDR3 protein: CASRDRTGGSNTEAFF; CDR3 DNA: TGTGCCAGCAGAGATAGGACAGGGGGCTCGAACACTGAAGCTTTCTTT
V gene: TRBV11-3; D gene: NA; J gene: TRBJ2-1; clone size: NA; CDR3 protein: CASSLLAGTGNEQFF; CDR3 DNA: TGTGCCAGCAGCTTATTAGCAGGGACGGGTAATGAGCAGTTCTTC
V gene: TRBV7-3; D gene: NA; J gene: TRBJ2-2; clone size: once; CDR3 protein: CASSAIRPGPGAGELFF; CDR3 DNA: TGTGCCAGCAGCGCAATTAGGCCGGGACCGGGCGCCGGGGAGCTGTTTTTT
V gene: TRBV24-1; D gene: NA; J gene: TRBJ2-1; clone size: NA; CDR3 protein: CATSDLESGDPYNEQFF; CDR3 DNA: TGTGCCACCAGTGACCTTGAGTCGGGTGACCCCTACAATGAGCAGTTCTTC
V gene: TRBV29-1; D gene: NA; J gene: TRBJ1-2; clone size: NA; CDR3 protein: CSVVGGGGYGYTF; CDR3 DNA: TGCAGCGTTGTTGGGGGAGGAGGCTATGGCTACACCTTC
V gene: TRBV6-5; D gene: NA; J gene: TRBJ2-5; clone size: once; CDR3 protein: CASREGSLETQYF; CDR3 DNA: TGTGCCAGCAGGGAGGGGAGTTTAGAGACCCAGTACTTC
V gene: TRBV20-1; D gene: NA; J gene: TRBJ2-5; clone size: once; CDR3 protein: CSASNRLKETQYF; CDR3 DNA: TGCAGTGCTAGTAACAGGCTTAAAGAGACCCAGTACTTC
V gene: TRBV30; D gene: TRBD2; J gene: TRBJ2-3; clone size: NA; CDR3 protein: CARTSGGITDTQYF; CDR3 DNA: TGTGCCAGAACTAGCGGGGGGATCACAGATACGCAGTATTTT
V gene: TRBV20-1; D gene: NA; J gene: TRBJ1-4; clone size: NA; CDR3 protein: CSARESKLFF; CDR3 DNA: TGCAGTGCTAGGGAGAGTAAACTGTTTTTT
V gene: TRBV18; D gene: NA; J gene: TRBJ2-7; clone size: NA; CDR3 protein: CASSPREGSYEQYF; CDR3 DNA: TGTGCCAGCTCACCACGCGAAGGATCCTACGAGCAGTACTTC
V gene: TRBV4-1; D gene: TRBD1; J gene: TRBJ2-5; clone size: NA; CDR3 protein: CASSQGGTAATQETQYF; CDR3 DNA: TGCGCCAGCAGCCAAGGGGGGACAGCGGCCACTCAAGAGACCCAGTACTTC
V gene: TRBV5-4; D gene: TRBD1; J gene: TRBJ1-5; clone size: once; CDR3 protein: CASSRDRDQPQHF; CDR3 DNA: TGTGCCAGCAGCAGGGACAGGGATCAGCCCCAGCATTTT
V gene: TRBV11-3; D gene: NA; J gene: TRBJ2-3; clone size: NA; CDR3 protein: CASSDGAGFTDTQYF; CDR3 DNA: TGTGCCAGCAGTGATGGGGCGGGGTTTACAGATACGCAGTATTTT
V gene: TRBV7-2; D gene: NA; J gene: TRBJ2-3; clone size: NA; CDR3 protein: CAGARFGDTQYF; CDR3 DNA: TGTGCCGGCGCACGGTTCGGGGATACGCAGTATTTT
V gene: TRBV4-1; D gene: TRBD1; J gene: TRBJ1-4; clone size: NA; CDR3 protein: CASSAQGAVNEKLFF; CDR3 DNA: TGCGCCAGCAGCGCCCAGGGGGCGGTAAATGAAAAACTGTTTTTT
V gene: TRBV7-2; D gene: NA; J gene: TRBJ2-5; clone size: NA; CDR3 protein: CASSRNRETQYF; CDR3 DNA: TGTGCCAGCAGCCGGAATCGAGAGACCCAGTACTTC
V gene: TRBV28; D gene: NA; J gene: TRBJ2-3; clone size: once; CDR3 protein: CASLDTDTDTQYF; CDR3 DNA: TGTGCCAGTTTGGACACAGACACAGATACGCAGTATTTT
V gene: TRBV9; D gene: NA; J gene: TRBJ2-5; clone size: NA; CDR3 protein: CASSVQGRETQYF; CDR3 DNA: TGTGCCAGCAGCGTTCAGGGAAGGGAGACCCAGTACTTC
V gene: TRBV27; D gene: NA; J gene: TRBJ2-1; clone size: once; CDR3 protein: CASTPGIGANEQFF; CDR3 DNA: TGTGCCAGCACCCCCGGGATAGGAGCAAATGAGCAGTTCTTC
V gene: TRBV18; D gene: TRBD1; J gene: TRBJ1-1; clone size: NA; CDR3 protein: CASSPLQPGTGGTINTEAFF; CDR3 DNA: TGTGCCAGCTCACCACTCCAACCCGGGACAGGGGGAACAATCAACACTGAAGCTTTCTTT
V gene: TRBV5-4; D gene: NA; J gene: TRBJ1-1; clone size: NA; CDR3 protein: CASSLWWAGMNTEAFF; CDR3 DNA: TGTGCCAGCAGCTTGTGGTGGGCAGGGATGAACACTGAAGCTTTCTTT
V gene: TRBV6-2/TRBV6-3; D gene: TRBD1; J gene: TRBJ2-4; clone size: NA; CDR3 protein: CASSRRLQGVAKNIQYF; CDR3 DNA: TGTGCCAGCAGCCGTCGACTCCAGGGGGTCGCCAAAAACATTCAGTACTTC